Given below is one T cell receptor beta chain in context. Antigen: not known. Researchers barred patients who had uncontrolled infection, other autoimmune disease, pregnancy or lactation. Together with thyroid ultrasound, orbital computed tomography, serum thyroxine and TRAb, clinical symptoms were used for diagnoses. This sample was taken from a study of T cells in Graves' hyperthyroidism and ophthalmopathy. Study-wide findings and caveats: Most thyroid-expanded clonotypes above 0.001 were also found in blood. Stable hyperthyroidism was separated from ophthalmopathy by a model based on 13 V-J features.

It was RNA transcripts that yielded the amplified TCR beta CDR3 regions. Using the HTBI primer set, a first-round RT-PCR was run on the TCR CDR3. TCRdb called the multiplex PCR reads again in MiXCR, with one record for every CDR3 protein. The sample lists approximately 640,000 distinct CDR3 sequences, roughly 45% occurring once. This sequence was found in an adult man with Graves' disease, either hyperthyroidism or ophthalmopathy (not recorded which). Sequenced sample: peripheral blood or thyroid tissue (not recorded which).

The CDR3 spells CASSISLWGKQYF. In DNA, the CDR3 is TGTGCCAGTAGTATCAGTCTGTGGGGGAAGCAGTACTTC. The chain links TRBV19 to TRBJ2-7, with D perhaps given as TRBD1 or TRBD2 (5 bases each). In germline, CDR1 is LNHDA, CDR2 SQIVND (reference sequence). There are 13 residues in the CDR3. With 3 bases removed from V and 8 bases from J, the gap between germline ends came to 14 bases. The full variable domain, in which reference TRBV19 and TRBJ2-7 provide the parts outside the CDR3, is DGGITQSPKYLFRKEGQNVTLSCEQNLNHDAMYWYRQDPGQGLRLIYYSQIVNDFQKGDIAEGYSVSREKKESFPLTVTSAQKNPTAFYLCASSISLWGKQYFGPGTRLTVT.